One sample yielded the 26 T cell receptor beta chains listed below, sequenced in a study of CD8+ T cells in alopecia areata. Reverse transcription of extracted RNA yielded cDNA, which provided the sequencing template. The protocol was immunoSEQ multiplex PCR, while the TCRdb copy is restricted to in-frame clones and leaves out a portion. The sample consists of 250,000 to 350,000 clones, roughly 63% of them appearing once. Stated treatment: oral pan-JAK inhibitor, 5-10 mg twice daily. The material sequenced was CD4+ T cells sorted from blood, taken at week 52, from a patient treated with tofacitinib. These receptors were obtained from a human donor with alopecia areata.

There are a few counts of this clone. The chain employs TRBV18 and TRBJ1-1; TRBD1 matches at 9 bases. The CDR3 runs to 16 residues. J was trimmed by 1 base and V by 3 bases; bases with no gene match: 6. Germline CDR1 and CDR2: KGHSH and LQKENI. The CDR3 sequence: CASSPGQGRENTEAFF. The DNA for the CDR3 is TGTGCCAGCTCACCCGGACAGGGGAGGGAGAACACTGAAGCTTTCTTT.

This clone was observed a handful of times. The rearrangement uses TRBV7-9 and TRBJ2-7, with D maybe TRBD2 (6 bases). The germline V gene has CDR1 SEHNR and CDR2 FQNEAQ (reference sequence). The CDR3 contains 14 residues. Trimming took off 5 bases at V and 2 bases at J, with 13 bases between the two ends. The CDR3 nucleotides are TGTGCCAGCAGCAGTACCGGAGGGACCTACGAGCAGTACTTC. Its protein is CASSSTGGTYEQYF.

CDR3 loop: CSVAPEDTQYF. The CDR3 DNA follows: TGCAGCGTAGCGCCAGAAGATACGCAGTATTTT. The chain employs TRBV29-1 and TRBJ2-3; D call uncertain. V lost 6 bases and J 5 bases, leaving 9 bases between the germline ends. There are 11 residues in the CDR3. Per germline, CDR1 SQVTM and CDR2 ANQGSEA.

Remarks on this clone: Other nucleotide sequences from this sample produce the same CDR3. This chain joins TRBV30 and TRBJ2-3; 8 bases fit TRBD1. The V segment lost 3 bases and the J segment 4 bases; nucleotides outside the gene matches: 6. Germline loops: CDR1 GTSNPN, CDR2 SVGIG (reference sequence). The CDR3 has 14 residues. CDR3 loop: CAWSGQGWADTQYF. The CDR3, as DNA: TGTGCCTGGAGCGGACAGGGATGGGCAGATACGCAGTATTTT.

The J gene is TRBJ1-2, the V gene TRBV29-1, with D perhaps TRBD1 (5 bases). The V gene's germline CDR1 is SQVTM and CDR2 ANQGSEA. The CDR3 extends over 13 amino acids. Trimming stripped 6 bases from V and 4 bases from J, with 15 bases between. CDR3 sequence: CSVGELRGYGYTF. The CDR3 bases are TGCAGCGTGGGGGAGTTGAGGGGCTATGGCTACACCTTC.

V is TRBV7-2 and J is TRBJ2-7, with D unresolved. The CDR3 totals 15 residues. Trimming removed 0 bases at V and 4 bases at J, with 13 bases between. Germline V gene data show CDR1 as SGHTA and CDR2 as FQGNSA. DNA of the CDR3: TGTGCCAGCAGCTTAGCGGTTGGGTTAGGGTACGAGCAGTACTTC. This codes for CASSLAVGLGYEQYF.

This clone was recorded a few times. J is TRBJ2-7 and V is TRBV19, with TRBD1 identical over 9 bases. CDR1 is LNHDA and CDR2 is SQIVND in the germline V gene (reference sequence). The CDR3 is 15 residues long. The V and J ends lost 4 bases and 0 bases, in that order; junction bases with no gene match: 4. CDR3 sequence reads: CASSTGTGTSYEQYF. Here the CDR3 DNA reads TGTGCCAGTAGTACCGGGACAGGGACCTCCTACGAGCAGTACTTC.

This clone has a handful of counts. This sample also contains other DNA sequences that code for the same CDR3. V usage is TRBV29-1 and J usage is TRBJ1-1, with a tentative D call TRBD1 (5 bases). Germline-derived CDR1 and CDR2 are SQVTM and ANQGSEA. V lost 7 bases and J 8 bases, leaving 14 bases between the germline ends. The CDR3 is 11 residues long. The CDR3 DNA reads TGCAGCGCCCGAGAAGGGACCGAAGCTTTCTTT. Translation gives CSAREGTEAFF. The variable domain in full, with the rest retrieved from reference TRBV29-1 and TRBJ1-1, is SAVISQKPSRDICQRGTSLTIQCQVDSQVTMMFWYRQQPGQSLTLIATANQGSEATYESGFVIDKFPISRPNLTFSTLTVSNMSPEDSSIYLCSAREGTEAFFGQGTRLTVV.

V gene TRBV5-1 combines with J gene TRBJ2-3; TRBD1 is a possible D gene (6 bases). The germline V gene encodes CDR1 SGHRS and CDR2 YFSETQ. Trimming cost V 0 bases and J 6 bases, with 14 bases left between them. The CDR3 covers 15 residues. CDR3 loop: CASSLDGQRDDTQYF. Written as DNA, the CDR3 is TGCGCCAGCAGCTTGGATGGACAGAGGGATGATACGCAGTATTTT.

This clone was recorded a few times. This chain uses TRBV6-6 with TRBJ1-2, with D hard to call. Germline V gene data show CDR1 as MNHNY and CDR2 as SVGAGI (reference sequence). The V and J ends lost 6 bases and 0 bases respectively, with 8 bases between them. The CDR3 covers 13 residues. CDR3 protein: CASSLGTNYGYTF. As DNA, the CDR3 is TGTGCCAGCAGCCTCGGTACTAACTATGGCTACACCTTC.

V gene TRBV7-4 combines with J gene TRBJ2-1, with 7 bases aligning to TRBD2. CDR3 length equals 17 residues. The germline CDR1 and CDR2 sequences are SGHVT and SQSDAQ. V gave up 5 bases and J gave up 1 base; unmatched junction bases: 11. The CDR3: CASSPHLRGDSYNEQFF. In DNA form, the CDR3 reads TGTGCCAGCAGCCCCCATCTACGGGGGGATTCCTACAATGAGCAGTTCTTC. Using reference TRBV7-4 and TRBJ2-1 for the parts outside the CDR3, the full variable domain is GAGVSQSPRYKVAKRGRDVALRCDSISGHVTLYWYRQTLGQGSEVLTYSQSDAQRDKSGRPSGRFSAERPERSVSTLKIQRTEQGDSAVYLCASSPHLRGDSYNEQFFGPGTRLTVL.

The sample holds a few counts of this clone. The chain links TRBV11-2 to TRBJ2-5; D remains unclear. Trimming stripped 5 bases from V and 5 bases from J, with 9 bases between. CDR1 is SGHAT, CDR2 FQNNGV, per germline. CDR3 size: 12 residues. The CDR3 loop is CASSPARETQYF. The DNA of the CDR3 is TGTGCCAGCAGCCCGGCGCGGGAGACCCAGTACTTC.

The rearrangement uses TRBV7-2 and TRBJ1-1; D uncertain. In germline, CDR1 is SGHTA, CDR2 FQGNSA. The V end was cut by 1 base, the J end by 4 bases, with 10 bases between. The CDR3 has 14 residues. The CDR3 DNA follows: TGTGCCAGCAGCTTAGTGGTAGCGGGCACTGAAGCTTTCTTT. Its translation: CASSLVVAGTEAFF. Drawing the rest from reference TRBV7-2 and TRBJ1-1, the complete variable domain is GAGVSQSPSNKVTEKGKDVELRCDPISGHTALYWYRQSLGQGLEFLIYFQGNSAPDKSGLPSDRFSAERTGGSVSTLTIQRTQQEDSAVYLCASSLVVAGTEAFFGQGTRLTVV.

On this clone: The identical CDR3 is also encoded by other nucleotide sequences in the sample. The chain has TRBV30 and TRBJ1-5; TRBD1 matches 10 bases. Germline V gives CDR1 GTSNPN, CDR2 SVGIG (reference sequence). This CDR3 region has 13 residues. Trimming at V came to 5 bases and at J to 2 bases, leaving 0 bases not matched to a gene. CDR3 in amino acids: CAWGTGGNQPQHF. The CDR3 DNA reads as TGTGCCTGGGGGACAGGGGGCAATCAGCCCCAGCATTTT.

Regarding this clone: This same CDR3 is encoded by further DNA sequences in the sample. This chain uses TRBV5-1 with TRBJ2-5; TRBD1 agrees at 10 bases. The J segment lost 5 bases and the V segment lost 0 bases, leaving 4 bases of the junction unmatched. Germline loops: CDR1 SGHRS, CDR2 YFSETQ. CDR3 length: 15 amino acids. The CDR3 nucleotides are TGCGCCAGCAGCTTGGCCGGGACAGGGGAGGAGACCCAGTACTTC. It yields the protein CASSLAGTGEETQYF.

Concerning this clone itself: At one boundary the junction diverges from the germline segment, which might be a read error. The genes are TRBV7-7 and TRBJ2-5; TRBD1 is a possible D gene (6 bases). The CDR3 is 14 amino acids. Per the germline V gene, CDR1 is SSHAT and CDR2 is FNYEAQ (reference sequence). CDR3 nucleotides: TGTGCTAGCAGCACGCAGACAGGAGCAGAGACCCAGTACTTC. It translates to CASSTQTGAETQYF.

This clone occurred a few times. The chain couples TRBV11-2 to TRBJ2-4; no clear D gene. CDR3 length: 11 amino acids. The V end lost 4 bases, the J end lost 6 bases, and 4 bases lay between the germline ends. Germline V CDR1 and CDR2: SGHAT, FQNNGV. In DNA, the CDR3 is TGTGCCAGCAGCTCCCTAAACATTCAGTACTTC. Its protein is CASSSLNIQYF.

This clone was seen more than once but under ten times. The gene calls are TRBV27 and TRBJ1-1, with D tentatively TRBD1 (5 bases). Germline values: CDR1 MNHEY, CDR2 SMNVEV (reference sequence). The V gene lost 8 bases and the J gene lost 4 bases, with 8 bases spanning the gap. The CDR3 extends over 11 amino acids. The CDR3 here is CASSRGTEAFF. DNA of the CDR3: TGTGCCAGCTCAAGGGGCACTGAAGCTTTCTTT.

This clone was recorded a few times. Other nucleotide sequences in the sample specify the same CDR3. The CDR3 loop reads CSVGGGYGYTF. The CDR3 DNA is TGCAGCGTAGGTGGTGGTTATGGCTACACCTTC. The chain joins TRBV29-1 to TRBJ1-2; D is undetermined. The V gene lost 6 bases and the J gene lost 5 bases, with 10 bases spanning the gap. Germline loops: CDR1 SQVTM, CDR2 ANQGSEA. The CDR3 length is 11 residues.

This clone was detected a few times. The CDR3 protein is CASHFGGEQFF. The CDR3 coding sequence is TGTGCCAGCCACTTTGGCGGTGAGCAGTTCTTC. The chain employs TRBV6-5 and TRBJ2-1; D remains ambiguous. V lost 8 bases to trimming and J lost 9 bases, with 11 bases between them. The length of the CDR3 is 11 residues. Germline-derived CDR1 and CDR2 are MNHEY and SVGAGI.

The gene calls are TRBV6-5 and TRBJ1-6; D is ambiguous. The germline gives CDR1 MNHEY, CDR2 SVGAGI. V was clipped by 0 bases and J by 4 bases, with 10 bases between them. The CDR3 contains 16 residues. The CDR3 bases are TGTGCCAGCAGTTACTCGATTCCGGAGTATAATTCACCCCTCCACTTT. Encoded protein: CASSYSIPEYNSPLHF.

The chain couples TRBV19 to TRBJ1-5; maybe TRBD1 (5 bases). The CDR3 extends over 14 amino acids. In germline, CDR1 is LNHDA, CDR2 SQIVND (reference sequence). V lost 6 bases and J lost 3, with 12 bases in between. CDR3 nucleotides: TGTGCCAGTAGGGGCGAGGGACCCAATCAGCCCCAGCATTTT. Protein sequence: CASRGEGPNQPQHF.

V usage is TRBV6-5 and J usage is TRBJ1-2; D unresolved. The CDR3 has 13 residues. The germline V gene has CDR1 MNHEY and CDR2 SVGAGI. The ends were cut back, 0 bases at V and 7 bases at J, with 9 bases in the middle. The CDR3 loop is CASSYSADPGYTF. The CDR3 DNA is TGTGCCAGCAGTTACTCGGCCGACCCTGGCTACACCTTC.

The chain couples TRBV5-6 to TRBJ1-2; no firm D call. V gave up 1 base and J gave up 8 bases, with 9 bases separating them. CDR3 length: 12 amino acids. Germline CDR1 SGHDT, CDR2 YYEEEE. The CDR3 is CASSLLLMGYTF. As DNA, the CDR3 is TGTGCCAGCAGCTTGCTGCTGATGGGCTACACCTTC.

The chain couples TRBV13 to TRBJ2-3; tentatively, D is TRBD1 or TRBD2 (6 bases each). This CDR3 comprises 13 residues. V was clipped by 7 bases and J by 4 bases, with 12 bases between them. Germline loops: CDR1 PRHDT, CDR2 FYEKMQ (reference sequence). The CDR3 DNA reads TGTGCCAGCACCCAAAGGGGGGCAGATACGCAGTATTTT. This codes for CASTQRGADTQYF.

The chain uses TRBV9 and TRBJ1-1; D gene ambiguous. The CDR3 consists of 13 residues. Germline CDR1 reads SGDLS; CDR2 reads YYNGEE. Trimming stripped 3 bases from V and 3 bases from J, with 9 bases between. CDR3 bases: TGTGCCAGCAGCGGACCTGGGCACACTGAAGCTTTCTTT. This translates into CASSGPGHTEAFF.